The 20 T cell receptor beta chains reported below all come from one sample, sequenced in a study of T cells in Graves' hyperthyroidism and ophthalmopathy (dated by TCRdb to between 2018 and 2020). Library preparation was by multiplex PCR. The instrument given in TCRdb is Illumina HiSeq 2000. TCR beta CDR3 regions were amplified from RNA transcripts. The first round of RT-PCR for the TCR CDR3 was performed with the HTBI primer set and the Qiagen OneStep RT-PCR kit. TCRdb reanalyzed the raw reads on its own, using fastp at Q25 for trimming and MiXCR for clone calling, and kept in-frame beta chains. For every CDR3 protein sequence, its rows merge into one entry that carries the most common genes and DNA. Within this sample are about 640,000 distinct CDR3 sequences, with roughly 45% of them counted one time only. The top ten clones comprise roughly 6.5% of the sample. Sequenced material: peripheral blood or thyroid tissue (not recorded which). The receptors stem from an adult man with Graves' disease, either hyperthyroidism or ophthalmopathy (not recorded which).

The rearrangement uses TRBV2 and TRBJ1-5; maybe TRBD1 (6 bases). In germline, CDR1 is SNHLY, CDR2 FYNNEI. The CDR3 sequence is 17 residues long. V was pared by 4 bases and J by 0 bases, with 16 bases between. The CDR3 DNA is TGTGCCAGCAGTGCTAAGGACAGCTTTTATAGCAATCAGCCCCAGCATTTT. Protein: CASSAKDSFYSNQPQHF.

This clonotype appeared many times. The V call is TRBV29-1, the J call TRBJ1-1; D possibly corresponds to TRBD1 (5 bases). The CDR3 loop spans 13 amino acids. Trimming removed 6 bases from V and 1 base from J, with 12 bases in between. Per the germline V gene, CDR1 is SQVTM and CDR2 is ANQGSEA. Here the CDR3 reads CSVTGHENTEAFF. DNA of the CDR3: TGCAGCGTCACCGGACACGAGAACACTGAAGCTTTCTTT.

The chain is built from TRBV29-1 and TRBJ1-3; tentative D call: TRBD1 (6 bases). The CDR3 length is 13 residues. V was pared by 8 bases and J by 2 bases, with 13 bases between. In germline, CDR1 is SQVTM, CDR2 ANQGSEA. This chain's CDR3 is CSKLGTPGNTIYF. The CDR3 nucleotides are TGCAGCAAACTAGGGACACCTGGAAACACCATATATTTT. Full variable domain (missing parts from reference TRBV29-1 and TRBJ1-3): SAVISQKPSRDICQRGTSLTIQCQVDSQVTMMFWYRQQPGQSLTLIATANQGSEATYESGFVIDKFPISRPNLTFSTLTVSNMSPEDSSIYLCSKLGTPGNTIYFGEGSWLTVV.

This clonotype was seen many times. CDR3 sequence (DNA): TGTGCCAGCAGTGAAGCGCTGACAGCCTCTGAAGCTTTCTTT. This sequence encodes CASSEALTASEAFF. J is TRBJ1-1 and V is TRBV2, with D maybe TRBD1 (5 bases). V shed 0 bases and J shed 6 bases, with 11 bases lying between them. Germline V lookup: CDR1 SNHLY, CDR2 FYNNEI. This CDR3 region has 14 residues.

The sample holds many counts of this clonotype. The J gene is TRBJ1-1, the V gene TRBV15, with 7 bases aligning to TRBD1. Trimming took 1 base from V and 0 from J; bases not matched to a gene: 8. The CDR3 consists of 17 residues. From germline, CDR1 is LNHNV and CDR2 YYDKDF (reference sequence). The CDR3 bases are TGTGCCACCAGCAGAGCTTCAGGGGGGAAACTGAACACTGAAGCTTTCTTT. Translation gives CATSRASGGKLNTEAFF.

At least ten counts were recorded for this clonotype. The chain uses TRBV29-1 and TRBJ2-7; perhaps TRBD1 as D (5 bases). Germline-derived CDR1 and CDR2 are SQVTM and ANQGSEA. This CDR3 spans 11 amino acids. V was shortened by 5 bases and J by 2 bases, with 7 bases between the two germline ends. The CDR3 nucleotides are TGCAGCGTTTCGACAGCCTACGAGCAGTACTTC. Its protein product is CSVSTAYEQYF.

This clonotype was picked up many times. This chain uses TRBV10-2 with TRBJ2-5; 8 nucleotides align to TRBD1. Germline values: CDR1 WSHSY, CDR2 SAAADI. This CDR3 has 13 amino acids. With V trimmed by 7 bases and J by 9 bases, 10 bases remained unmatched. The CDR3: CASTGQGVMPQYF. CDR3 coding DNA: TGCGCCAGCACTGGACAGGGTGTAATGCCCCAGTACTTC.

J is TRBJ1-1 and V is TRBV6-6, with no clear D. Per germline, CDR1 MNHNY and CDR2 SVGAGI (reference sequence). CDR3 length: 11 amino acids. Trimming cost V 5 bases and J 8 bases, with 9 bases left between them. CDR3 in amino acids: CASSLRVEAFF. CDR3 nucleotides: TGTGCCAGCAGTCTCAGAGTCGAAGCTTTCTTT.

This clonotype occurred a few times. The rearrangement joins TRBV6-5 to TRBJ1-1; 11 bases line up with TRBD1. V gave up 3 bases and J gave up 5 bases; unmatched junction bases: 2. Germline values: CDR1 MNHEY, CDR2 SVGAGI. This CDR3 region has 14 residues. The CDR3 loop reads CASSYGQGATEAFF. The DNA of the CDR3 is TGTGCCAGCAGTTATGGACAGGGGGCAACTGAAGCTTTCTTT.

This clonotype showed up many times. This chain links TRBV7-9 with TRBJ1-5; D is undetermined. In germline, CDR1 is SEHNR, CDR2 FQNEAQ (reference sequence). The CDR3 has 16 residues. V lost 4 bases and J 5 bases, leaving 18 bases between the germline ends. The CDR3 spells CASSSTVGVSDQPQHF. Written as DNA, the CDR3 is TGTGCCAGCAGCTCCACAGTCGGGGTTTCGGATCAGCCCCAGCATTTT.

The gene calls are TRBV20-1 and TRBJ2-5; 9 bases match TRBD2. CDR1 is DFQATT and CDR2 is SNEGSKA in the germline V gene (reference sequence). The trim removed 3 bases at V and 5 bases at J, leaving 7 bases unmatched. This CDR3 has 14 residues. The CDR3 loop reads CSASSSGSYETQYF. In DNA form, the CDR3 reads TGCAGTGCTAGTAGTAGCGGGAGCTACGAGACCCAGTACTTC.

There are a few counts of this clonotype. The chain is built from TRBV7-9 and TRBJ2-5; D may match TRBD1 or TRBD2 (5 bases each). V lost 1 base, J lost 5 bases, and 17 bases lay in between. CDR1 is SEHNR and CDR2 is FQNEAQ in the germline V gene (reference sequence). The CDR3 covers 16 residues. CDR3 amino acids: CASSLGAVGVSETQYF. The CDR3 DNA sequence: TGTGCCAGCAGCTTAGGGGCGGTGGGGGTCAGCGAGACCCAGTACTTC.

CDR3 bases: TGCAGTGCTCCCGGACTAGCGGGAGGTCAAGAGACCCAGTACTTC. Its protein product is CSAPGLAGGQETQYF. The chain recombines TRBV20-1 with TRBJ2-5, with TRBD2 matching over 14 bases. The junction had 4 bases not matched to a gene; V was cut back by 5 bases and J by 2 bases. Germline lookup yields CDR1 DFQATT and CDR2 SNEGSKA (reference sequence). This CDR3 is built from 15 residues.

V is TRBV2 and J is TRBJ1-4; D might be TRBD1 (5 bases). Trimming stripped 2 bases from V and 5 bases from J, with 9 bases between. The CDR3 spans 14 residues. Germline-derived CDR1 and CDR2 are SNHLY and FYNNEI. The CDR3: CASSELGTNEKLFF. The CDR3, as DNA: TGTGCCAGCAGTGAATTGGGGACGAATGAAAAACTGTTTTTT.

The chain combines TRBV29-1 with TRBJ2-5; D gene unclear. Trimming cost V 3 bases and J 1 base, with 12 bases left between them. The CDR3 extends over 14 amino acids. The germline V gene has CDR1 SQVTM and CDR2 ANQGSEA. Here the CDR3 DNA reads TGCAGCGTTGACACGATGCCCCGCCAAGAGACCCAGTACTTC. Translating it yields CSVDTMPRQETQYF. The full variable domain, rest sourced from reference TRBV29-1 and TRBJ2-5, is SAVISQKPSRDICQRGTSLTIQCQVDSQVTMMFWYRQQPGQSLTLIATANQGSEATYESGFVIDKFPISRPNLTFSTLTVSNMSPEDSSIYLCSVDTMPRQETQYFGPGTRLLVL.

The chain recombines TRBV10-3 with TRBJ2-5; D gene ambiguous. The J call may be in error: the DNA end matches TRBJ2-7 better. This CDR3 is built from 13 residues. Germline CDR1 is ENHRY and CDR2 is SYGVKD. CDR3 in amino acids: CAISGSSSYEQYF. As DNA, the CDR3 is TGTGCCATCAGTGGGTCTAGCTCCTACGAGCAGTACTTC.

The genes are TRBV15 and TRBJ1-2; tentative D call: TRBD1 (6 bases). Germline lookup yields CDR1 LNHNV and CDR2 YYDKDF (reference sequence). V was cut by 3 bases and J by 7 bases, with 15 bases left in between. The CDR3 covers 14 residues. This CDR3 reads CATSSLSGASGYTF. The CDR3 nucleotides are TGTGCCACCAGCAGCTTATCAGGGGCCTCTGGCTACACCTTC.

V is TRBV5-1 and J is TRBJ1-2; 11 bases are a match to TRBD1. V was clipped by 3 bases and J by 3 bases; unmatched bases: 7. CDR3 length: 16 amino acids. Per the germline V gene, CDR1 is SGHRS and CDR2 is YFSETQ. As DNA, the CDR3 is TGCGCCAGCAGCTCCGGACAGGGGGCCACTTACTATGGCTACACCTTC. Translation gives CASSSGQGATYYGYTF.

There are many counts of this clonotype. The genes are TRBV9 and TRBJ2-7; 9 nucleotides match TRBD2. This CDR3 has 14 amino acids. Germline V gene sequence: CDR1 SGDLS, CDR2 YYNGEE. V lost 2 bases, J lost 4 bases, and 4 bases stayed unmatched. The DNA for the CDR3 is TGTGCCAGCAGCGTCGCGGGAGGGCCTTACGAGCAGTACTTC. This codes for CASSVAGGPYEQYF.

This clonotype was detected many times. The V and J genes are TRBV2 and TRBJ1-6; TRBD1 agrees at 7 bases. V dropped 6 bases and J dropped 9; count of bases not matched to a gene: 11. This CDR3 is 15 amino acids long. From germline, CDR1 is SNHLY and CDR2 FYNNEI. The CDR3 loop is CASRVAGQSRSPLHF. CDR3 DNA sequence: TGTGCCAGCAGGGTTGCGGGACAGAGCCGTTCACCCCTCCACTTT.